One and the same sample provided the 29 T cell receptor beta chains below, sequenced in a study of OX40 agonist ivuxolimab in advanced cancers. Method: immunoSEQ multiplex PCR; TCRdb's copy keeps in-frame clones and lacks some. The sample records 65,000 to 95,000 clones, approximately 86% being singletons. The sample in question was CD4+ or CD8+ T cells sorted from blood, obtained in a trial of the OX40 agonist ivuxolimab. These receptors originate from an adult with an advanced solid tumor such as melanoma, head and neck, liver or kidney cancer.

This sequence joins TRBV19 and TRBJ1-2; D unresolved. The V gene's germline CDR1 is LNHDA and CDR2 SQIVND (reference sequence). Trimming stripped 1 base from V and 8 bases from J, with 11 bases between. The CDR3 length is 13 residues. CDR3 in DNA: TGTGCCAGTAGTATAGGCGAGGGCTCGGGCTACACCTTC. It is translated as CASSIGEGSGYTF.

V usage is TRBV5-6 and J usage is TRBJ2-2; 10 positions match TRBD2. The CDR3 loop spans 16 amino acids. Trimming at V came to 3 bases and at J to 7 bases, leaving 9 bases not matched to a gene. Germline CDR1 SGHDT, CDR2 YYEEEE. The CDR3 bases are TGTGCCAGCAGCTCCCTACTAGCGGGACCGGGCGGGGAGCTGTTTTTT. It is translated as CASSSLLAGPGGELFF. The whole variable domain, remainder taken from reference TRBV5-6 and TRBJ2-2, is DAGVTQSPTHLIKTRGQQVTLRCSPKSGHDTVSWYQQALGQGPQFIFQYYEEEERQRGNFPDRFSGHQFPNYSSELNVNALLLGDSALYLCASSSLLAGPGGELFFGEGSRLTVL.

The rearrangement joins TRBV7-3 to TRBJ2-2; TRBD1 matches at 7 bases. The CDR3 extends over 15 amino acids. Unmatched junction bases numbered 8, after V lost 5 bases and J lost 5 bases. Germline V gene lookup returns CDR1 SGHTA and CDR2 FQGTGA. CDR3 bases: TGTGCCAGCAGCGAAACGGGACAGCCTACCGGGGAGCTGTTTTTT. It encodes CASSETGQPTGELFF.

The chain couples TRBV5-5 to TRBJ1-4, with D uncertain. The CDR3 consists of 16 residues. Germline CDR1 and CDR2: SGHKS and YYEKEE (reference sequence). V lost 4 bases to trimming and J lost 0 bases, with 13 bases between them. CDR3 in DNA: TGTGCCAGCAGCCCCCTAAGGGTGGCAACTAATGAAAAACTGTTTTTT. Translated: CASSPLRVATNEKLFF. Drawing the rest from reference TRBV5-5 and TRBJ1-4, the complete variable domain is DAGVTQSPTHLIKTRGQQVTLRCSPISGHKSVSWYQQVLGQGPQFIFQYYEKEERGRGNFPDRFSARQFPNYSSELNVNALLLGDSALYLCASSPLRVATNEKLFFGSGTQLSVL.

V gene TRBV30 combines with J gene TRBJ2-5; 12 nucleotides agree with TRBD1. Per the germline V gene, CDR1 is GTSNPN and CDR2 is SVGIG (reference sequence). Trimming took 2 bases from V and 5 from J; bases not matched to a gene: 9. CDR3 size: 16 residues. CDR3 sequence (DNA): TGTGCCTGGAGTCCACGGGGACAGGGGGCACGGGAGACCCAGTACTTC. Translation: CAWSPRGQGARETQYF.

J is TRBJ1-1 and V is TRBV2; 7 bases agree with TRBD1. The V segment lost 5 bases and the J segment 3 bases; nucleotides outside the gene matches: 6. The germline CDR1 and CDR2 sequences are SNHLY and FYNNEI. The CDR3 totals 14 residues. The CDR3 nucleotides are TGTGCCAGCAGTCCGACAGGGTTTTACACTGAAGCTTTCTTT. As protein: CASSPTGFYTEAFF.

J is TRBJ1-4 and V is TRBV19; TRBD1 matches at 8 bases. The V segment lost 4 bases and the J segment 7 bases; nucleotides outside the gene matches: 5. The germline V gene has CDR1 LNHDA and CDR2 SQIVND (reference sequence). This CDR3 contains 14 residues. CDR3 region: CASSSRTGFEKLFF. The CDR3, as DNA: TGTGCCAGTAGTAGCCGGACAGGGTTTGAAAAACTGTTTTTT.

The CDR3 region has the DNA TGTGCCAGCAGCTTAAAGGCAGGAAACACCATATATTTT. This sequence encodes CASSLKAGNTIYF. This sequence joins TRBV7-2 and TRBJ1-3; D remains unclear. The CDR3 contains 13 residues. Germline lookup yields CDR1 SGHTA and CDR2 FQGNSA. The V and J ends lost 2 bases and 4 bases respectively, with 6 bases between them.

This clone has only a few counts. The chain combines TRBV5-8 with TRBJ1-4; the match to TRBD1 covers 7 bases. Germline V gene data show CDR1 as SGHTS and CDR2 as YDEGEE. CDR3 length: 16 residues. The J segment lost 3 bases and the V segment lost 1 base, leaving 6 bases of the junction unmatched. CDR3 sequence: CASSLIYGTANEKLFF. CDR3 in DNA: TGTGCCAGCAGCTTGATTTACGGGACAGCTAATGAAAAACTGTTTTTT.

The chain recombines TRBV19 with TRBJ2-5; D may be TRBD1 or TRBD2 (5 bases each). This CDR3 is built from 13 residues. Germline V gives CDR1 LNHDA, CDR2 SQIVND (reference sequence). The germline V and J ends were trimmed by 4 bases and 7 bases, with 13 bases remaining between them. The CDR3 DNA follows: TGTGCCAGTAGTAGCCCCGGGGCGAGGACCCAGTACTTC. This sequence encodes CASSSPGARTQYF. The full variable domain, in which reference TRBV19 and TRBJ2-5 provide the parts outside the CDR3, is DGGITQSPKYLFRKEGQNVTLSCEQNLNHDAMYWYRQDPGQGLRLIYYSQIVNDFQKGDIAEGYSVSREKKESFPLTVTSAQKNPTAFYLCASSSPGARTQYFGPGTRLLVL.

The CDR3 loop reads CASSPGSGSVETQYF. In DNA, the CDR3 is TGTGCCAGCAGCCCGGGGTCGGGGTCTGTTGAGACCCAGTACTTC. This chain links TRBV5-4 with TRBJ2-5; weak D call: TRBD2 (5 bases). CDR3 size: 15 residues. In germline, CDR1 is SGHNT, CDR2 YYREEE (reference sequence). Trimming took off 4 bases at V and 5 bases at J, with 18 bases between the two ends.

The chain carries TRBV7-2 and TRBJ2-6; tentative D call: TRBD1 (5 bases). Trimming removed 5 bases from V and 4 bases from J, with 21 bases in between. The germline V gene has CDR1 SGHTA and CDR2 FQGNSA. The CDR3 totals 18 residues. The CDR3 DNA reads TGTGCCAGCAGCGTAAGCCCCAGGGTTCGGCGGGGGGCCAACGTCCTGACTTTC. This gives the protein CASSVSPRVRRGANVLTF.

This clone was recorded once. V and J are TRBV7-2 and TRBJ1-5; no reliable D call. There are 13 residues in the CDR3. Germline V gives CDR1 SGHTA, CDR2 FQGNSA. With 5 bases removed from V and 2 bases from J, the gap between germline ends came to 7 bases. DNA for the CDR3: TGTGCCAGCAGCAAAGACGGCAATCAGCCCCAGCATTTT. This translates into CASSKDGNQPQHF. Based on the CDR3 plus reference TRBV7-2 and TRBJ1-5, the full variable domain is GAGVSQSPSNKVTEKGKDVELRCDPISGHTALYWYRQSLGQGLEFLIYFQGNSAPDKSGLPSDRFSAERTGGSVSTLTIQRTQQEDSAVYLCASSKDGNQPQHFGDGTRLSIL.

The chain recombines TRBV11-2 with TRBJ2-3; TRBD1 aligns across 9 bases. The germline gives CDR1 SGHAT, CDR2 FQNNGV. This CDR3 is 15 amino acids long. V gave up 5 bases and J gave up 3 bases; unmatched junction bases: 6. CDR3 bases: TGTGCCAGCAGCGATAGGGACAGGGCGACAGATACGCAGTATTTT. Protein: CASSDRDRATDTQYF.

This chain joins TRBV29-1 and TRBJ2-7, with D possibly matching TRBD2 (5 bases). CDR3 length: 13 residues. Germline CDR1 is SQVTM and CDR2 is ANQGSEA. V was shortened by 4 bases and J by 2 bases, with 12 bases between the two germline ends. The CDR3 is CSVGWTATYEQYF. In nucleotides, the CDR3 is TGCAGCGTTGGATGGACTGCTACCTACGAGCAGTACTTC.

This rearrangement joins TRBV15 to TRBJ2-2; 7 bases are a match to TRBD1. The CDR3 contains 15 residues. Losses at the gene ends were 5 bases for V and 5 bases for J; bases not matched to a gene: 8. Germline lookup yields CDR1 LNHNV and CDR2 YYDKDF (reference sequence). The CDR3 DNA follows: TGTGCCACCAGCGCCGATAGGGGGCAAACCGGGGAGCTGTTTTTT. This gives the protein CATSADRGQTGELFF.

V and J are TRBV29-1 and TRBJ1-2, with 10 bases lining up with TRBD1. The CDR3 length is 14 residues. Germline CDR1 and CDR2: SQVTM and ANQGSEA. J was trimmed by 7 bases and V by 2 bases; bases with no gene match: 7. The CDR3 nucleotides read TGCAGCGTTGAAACTGGGACAGGGGCTCGTGGCTACACCTTC. This sequence encodes CSVETGTGARGYTF.

The chain uses TRBV4-2 and TRBJ2-3; D perhaps matches TRBD2 (5 bases). Germline V gives CDR1 LGHNA, CDR2 YNFKEQ. The CDR3 is 17 residues long. Trimming removed 0 bases from V and 2 bases from J, with 15 bases in between. The CDR3 region is CASSQDPNSAITDTQYF. The CDR3 nucleotides are TGTGCCAGCAGCCAAGATCCGAATAGCGCCATCACAGATACGCAGTATTTT.

The rearrangement links TRBV19 to TRBJ1-2; the D is unclear. The CDR3 contains 15 residues. From germline, CDR1 is LNHDA and CDR2 SQIVND (reference sequence). Trimming stripped 4 bases from V and 7 bases from J, with 19 bases between. The CDR3 coding sequence is TGTGCCAGTAGTAGCGCCGGGAGCCTTCAGCGTGGCTACACCTTC. Its protein is CASSSAGSLQRGYTF.

This chain connects TRBV4-3 to TRBJ2-2; the D is unclear. The CDR3 has 16 amino acids. Between the trimmed V and J ends, which lost 1 base and 2 bases, there was a span of 11 bases. CDR1 is LGHNA, CDR2 YSLEER, per germline. CDR3 region: CASSQALAANTGELFF. For the CDR3, the DNA is TGCGCCAGCAGCCAAGCTCTTGCAGCAAACACCGGGGAGCTGTTTTTT.

This chain connects TRBV19 to TRBJ1-5; D ambiguous. The CDR3 totals 14 residues. Trimming cost V 1 base and J 2 bases, with 6 bases left between them. Per the germline V gene, CDR1 is LNHDA and CDR2 is SQIVND (reference sequence). Written as DNA, the CDR3 is TGTGCCAGTAGTATAGGAGTGGGCAATCAGCCCCAGCATTTT. It yields the protein CASSIGVGNQPQHF.

The CDR3 DNA follows: TGTGCCAGCAGCCAAGTAGGGGAGACCCAGTACTTC. Protein sequence: CASSQVGETQYF. The V and J genes are TRBV14 and TRBJ2-5; D is ambiguous. V was cut by 1 base and J by 5 bases, with 5 bases left in between. Germline V gene sequence: CDR1 SGHDN, CDR2 FVKESK. This CDR3 has 12 amino acids.

The chain employs TRBV27 and TRBJ2-2, with D possibly being TRBD1 or TRBD2 (5 bases each). In germline, CDR1 is MNHEY, CDR2 SMNVEV (reference sequence). The V and J ends lost 3 bases and 4 bases respectively, with 15 bases between them. There are 16 residues in the CDR3. The CDR3 region has the DNA TGTGCCAGCAGTTTGTCTCCGGGACGGGCCACCGGGGAGCTGTTTTTT. Its protein product is CASSLSPGRATGELFF.

The V gene is TRBV6-5, the J gene TRBJ1-1; D is possibly TRBD1 (5 bases). CDR1 is MNHEY, CDR2 SVGAGI, per germline. The V end lost 2 bases, the J end lost 10 bases, and 20 bases lay between the germline ends. The CDR3 consists of 15 residues. Here the CDR3 DNA reads TGTGCCAGCAGTTACGGCGGGGCCCTACATTTCTTAGCTTTCTTT. Amino acids: CASSYGGALHFLAFF.

The rearrangement uses TRBV2 and TRBJ2-5, with 7 bases matching TRBD1. Germline V gene sequence: CDR1 SNHLY, CDR2 FYNNEI. The CDR3 extends over 17 amino acids. Trimming at V came to 6 bases and at J to 5 bases, leaving 18 bases not matched to a gene. CDR3: CASRVELGGRRRETQYF. In nucleotides, the CDR3 is TGTGCCAGCAGGGTGGAACTAGGGGGCCGGCGAAGGGAGACCCAGTACTTC.

The chain couples TRBV6-1 to TRBJ1-4; D not certain. The V and J ends lost 8 bases and 7 bases respectively, with 14 bases between them. This CDR3 is 13 amino acids long. Germline CDR1 MNHNS, CDR2 SASEGT. CDR3 loop: CASGPSKSEKLFF. In nucleotides, the CDR3 is TGTGCCAGCGGACCCTCTAAAAGTGAAAAACTGTTTTTT.

The chain couples TRBV6-6 to TRBJ2-1; tentative D call: TRBD2 (5 bases). The CDR3 loop spans 11 amino acids. Trimming took 2 bases from V and 10 from J, leaving 6 bases between them. CDR1 and CDR2 (germline): MNHNY, SVGAGI (reference sequence). CDR3 protein: CASSYREEQFF. Here the CDR3 DNA reads TGTGCCAGCAGTTACCGGGAAGAGCAGTTCTTC.

This chain connects TRBV7-8 to TRBJ2-7; TRBD2 is a possible D gene (5 bases). Germline V lookup: CDR1 SGHVS, CDR2 FQNEAQ. The CDR3 extends over 14 amino acids. The V end was cut by 6 bases, the J end by 9 bases, with 21 bases between. CDR3 in DNA: TGTGCCAGCAGGGCTAGCTTAGGGCGGGCGGGGCAGTACTTC. Residues: CASRASLGRAGQYF.

The gene calls are TRBV11-2 and TRBJ1-1; D perhaps matches TRBD1 (5 bases). The V end was cut by 5 bases, the J end by 3 bases, with 10 bases between. The CDR3 spans 13 residues. Per the germline V gene, CDR1 is SGHAT and CDR2 is FQNNGV. CDR3 bases: TGTGCCAGCAGCCCGGGACGGCACACTGAAGCTTTCTTT. Protein: CASSPGRHTEAFF. Looking up the rest from reference TRBV11-2 and TRBJ1-1 gives the full variable domain: EAGVAQSPRYKIIEKRQSVAFWCNPISGHATLYWYQQILGQGPKLLIQFQNNGVVDDSQLPKDRFSAERLKGVDSTLKIQPAKLEDSAVYLCASSPGRHTEAFFGQGTRLTVV.